This passage covers 14 T cell receptor beta chains from one sample sequenced in a study of T cell responses to AZD1222 COVID-19 vaccine. Data came from immunoSEQ multiplex PCR; TCRdb stores just in-frame clones and leaves some out. The sample contains about 140,000 clones, 88% of which appear only once. This material consisted of peripheral blood, taken on day 0 of AZD1222 vaccination. The receptors stem from an adult in good health.

The chain has TRBV7-9 and TRBJ1-2; no clear D gene. The germline V gene has CDR1 SEHNR and CDR2 FQNEAQ (reference sequence). This CDR3 region has 15 residues. With 5 bases removed from V and 0 bases from J, the gap between germline ends came to 13 bases. The chain's CDR3 is CASSPKADTNYGYTF. CDR3 in DNA: TGTGCCAGCAGCCCGAAAGCCGATACTAACTATGGCTACACCTTC.

The V call is TRBV28, the J call TRBJ2-1; D possibly corresponds to TRBD1 (5 bases). The CDR3 contains 15 residues. Between the trimmed V and J ends, which lost 5 bases and 1 base, there was a span of 12 bases. Germline values: CDR1 MDHEN, CDR2 SYDVKM. The CDR3 nucleotides read TGTGCCAGCAGTATCAGGGTTGTATCCTACAATGAGCAGTTCTTC. Protein: CASSIRVVSYNEQFF.

The rearrangement joins TRBV6-5 to TRBJ2-7; weak D call: TRBD1 (5 bases). Germline V gene sequence: CDR1 MNHEY, CDR2 SVGAGI. This CDR3 contains 13 residues. V was trimmed by 4 bases and J by 3 bases, leaving 10 bases between them. The CDR3 region has the DNA TGTGCCAGCAGTTTGATAGGGGACTACGAGCAGTACTTC. This encodes CASSLIGDYEQYF.

This clone was picked up a small number of times. The chain couples TRBV28 to TRBJ1-5; TRBD1 matches at 7 bases. V lost 11 bases to trimming and J lost 1 base; unmatched junction nucleotides: 14. Germline V gene data show CDR1 as MDHEN and CDR2 as SYDVKM. CDR3 length equals 16 residues. The CDR3 loop is CAGRQGYGGSNQPQHF. The DNA for the CDR3 is TGTGCCGGTAGACAGGGCTATGGGGGCAGCAATCAGCCCCAGCATTTT. Full variable domain (rest looked up from reference TRBV28 and TRBJ1-5): DVKVTQSSRYLVKRTGEKVFLECVQDMDHENMFWYRQDPGLGLRLIYFSYDVKMKEKGDIPEGYSVSREKKERFSLILESASTNQTSMYLCAGRQGYGGSNQPQHFGDGTRLSIL.

This clone was picked up one time. The chain couples TRBV18 to TRBJ2-7; 8 bases line up with TRBD2. CDR1 is KGHSH and CDR2 is LQKENI in the germline V gene. The CDR3 sequence is 13 residues long. After removal of 7 bases from V and 5 bases from J, the junction contained 7 bases not matched to a gene. CDR3 amino acids: CASFRTSSHEQYF. The DNA for the CDR3 is TGTGCCAGCTTTAGGACTAGCAGCCACGAGCAGTACTTC.

The chain combines TRBV5-4 with TRBJ2-7; D is undetermined. There are 12 residues in the CDR3. V was shortened by 0 bases and J by 9 bases, with 10 bases between the two germline ends. The germline CDR1 and CDR2 sequences are SGHNT and YYREEE (reference sequence). In DNA form, the CDR3 reads TGTGCCAGCAGCTTGGGGGGAAACGGGCAGTACTTC. Translated: CASSLGGNGQYF.

Remarks on this clone: Since the CDR3 does not end with the conserved phenylalanine or tryptophan, this likely comes from a read error. No DNA is shown, since the ends of the CDR3 on it are uncertain; the CDR3 is the one TCRdb lists. The CDR3 here is CASGLEGLQTL. V and J are TRBV19 and TRBJ1-2. The germline gives CDR1 LNHDA, CDR2 SQIVND (reference sequence). A total of 11 residues make up the CDR3, ends included.

The chain combines TRBV7-2 with TRBJ2-1; D could derive from TRBD1 or TRBD2 (5 bases each). CDR1 and CDR2 (germline): SGHTA, FQGNSA. The CDR3 length is 14 residues. V was trimmed by 0 bases and J by 14 bases, leaving 17 bases between them. The CDR3 bases are TGTGCCAGCAGCTTAGCGGATGGGACCCCCAGGAAGTTCTTC. Amino acid sequence: CASSLADGTPRKFF.

The V gene is TRBV9, the J gene TRBJ2-5, with 7 bases aligning to TRBD2. The J segment lost 3 bases and the V segment lost 2 bases, leaving 7 bases of the junction unmatched. The CDR3 length is 15 residues. Germline assignment: CDR1 SGDLS and CDR2 YYNGEE. CDR3 loop: CASSVTMLAEETQYF. The CDR3 DNA reads as TGTGCCAGCAGCGTCACGATGCTAGCGGAAGAGACCCAGTACTTC. Drawing the rest from reference TRBV9 and TRBJ2-5, the complete variable domain is DSGVTQTPKHLITATGQRVTLRCSPRSGDLSVYWYQQSLDQGLQFLIQYYNGEERAKGNILERFSAQQFPDLHSELNLSSLELGDSALYFCASSVTMLAEETQYFGPGTRLLVL.

About this clone itself: This sample also contains other DNA sequences that code for the same CDR3. The chain couples TRBV5-4 to TRBJ2-7, with 10 bases that match TRBD1. CDR1 SGHNT and CDR2 YYREEE come from the germline V gene (reference sequence). The CDR3 is 14 amino acids. The V gene end was trimmed by 4 bases and the J gene end by 3 bases; junction bases not matched to a gene: 4. CDR3 sequence reads: CASSPGQGRYEQYF. CDR3 coding DNA: TGTGCCAGCAGCCCGGGACAGGGGCGCTACGAGCAGTACTTC.

The chain links TRBV20-1 to TRBJ2-2, with 14 bases lining up with TRBD2. With 3 bases clipped from V and 3 bases from J, the junction kept 6 bases outside the gene matches. The CDR3 has 17 residues. The germline V gene has CDR1 DFQATT and CDR2 SNEGSKA (reference sequence). Here the CDR3 reads CSASRLAGGPDTGELFF. CDR3 bases: TGCAGTGCTAGTCGACTAGCGGGAGGGCCGGACACCGGGGAGCTGTTTTTT.

The chain recombines TRBV11-2 with TRBJ2-2; D remains unclear. Trimming removed 1 base from V and 13 bases from J, with 4 bases in between. CDR1 and CDR2 (germline): SGHAT, FQNNGV. The CDR3 runs 10 residues. The CDR3 sequence is CASSLGSLFF. The CDR3 DNA sequence: TGTGCCAGCAGCTTAGGTTCGCTGTTTTTT.

The rearrangement joins TRBV7-9 to TRBJ2-7; D is possibly TRBD1 (5 bases). From germline, CDR1 is SEHNR and CDR2 FQNEAQ (reference sequence). The germline V and J ends were trimmed by 2 bases and 5 bases, with 16 bases remaining between them. The CDR3 is 15 residues long. As DNA, the CDR3 is TGTGCCAGCAGCTTAATAGATGGGGCCAAGGACGAGCAGTACTTC. It is translated as CASSLIDGAKDEQYF.

This CDR3 reads CASRGQGATIYTGELFF. CDR3 bases: TGTGCCAGCAGAGGACAGGGGGCGACAATTTACACCGGGGAGCTGTTTTTT. The J gene is TRBJ2-2, the V gene TRBV28, with 11 bases fitting TRBD1. Per the germline V gene, CDR1 is MDHEN and CDR2 is SYDVKM. V lost 6 bases, J lost 3 bases, and 9 bases stayed unmatched. The CDR3 loop spans 17 amino acids.